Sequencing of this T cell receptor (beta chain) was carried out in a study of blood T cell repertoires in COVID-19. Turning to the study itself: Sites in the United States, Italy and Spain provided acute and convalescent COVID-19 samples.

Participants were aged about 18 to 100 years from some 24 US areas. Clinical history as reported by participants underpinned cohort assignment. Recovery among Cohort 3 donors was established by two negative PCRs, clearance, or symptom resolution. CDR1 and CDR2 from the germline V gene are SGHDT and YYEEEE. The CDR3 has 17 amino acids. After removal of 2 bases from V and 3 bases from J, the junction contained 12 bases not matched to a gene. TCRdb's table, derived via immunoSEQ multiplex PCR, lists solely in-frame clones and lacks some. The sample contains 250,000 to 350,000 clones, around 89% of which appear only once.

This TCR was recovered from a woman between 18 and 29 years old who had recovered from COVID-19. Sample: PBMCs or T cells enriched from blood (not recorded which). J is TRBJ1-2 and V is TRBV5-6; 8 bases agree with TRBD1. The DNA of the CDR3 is TGTGCCAGCAGCTTACGAATGGGACAGGAGTTTCACTATGGCTACACCTTC. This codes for CASSLRMGQEFHYGYTF. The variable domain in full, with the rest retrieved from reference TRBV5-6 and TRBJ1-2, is DAGVTQSPTHLIKTRGQQVTLRCSPKSGHDTVSWYQQALGQGPQFIFQYYEEEERQRGNFPDRFSGHQFPNYSSELNVNALLLGDSALYLCASSLRMGQEFHYGYTFGSGTRLTVV.